This TCR beta chain comes out of a study of response to subunit inactivated influenza vaccine. V was trimmed by 0 bases and J by 6 bases, leaving 9 bases between them. This CDR3 has 13 residues. Germline CDR1 is KGHSY and CDR2 is FQNENV. MiXCR was run by TCRdb on the RT-PCR reads, yielding one entry per CDR3 protein. The sample has about 540,000 distinct CDR3 sequences, around 25% seen once; the top ten hold about 3%. These records were also assigned to another study, of T cells expressing NK-cell markers. That paper notes: Making the TCR beta cDNA relied on 5'RACE template switching with UMIs. Dominant NKG2C+ clonotypes in a handful of donors made up about 1.0-7.0% of CD8+ T cells.

The gene calls are TRBV16 and TRBJ2-7; D could derive from TRBD1 or TRBD2 (6 bases each). The sequencing used CD4+ T cells sorted from PBMCs, collected about 13 days after vaccination. The receptor's source is a man aged 50 to 59 who received an inactivated influenza vaccine. CDR3 bases: TGTGCCAGCAGCCAATCCGGAGGGGGCGAGCAGTACTTC. Protein sequence: CASSQSGGGEQYF.